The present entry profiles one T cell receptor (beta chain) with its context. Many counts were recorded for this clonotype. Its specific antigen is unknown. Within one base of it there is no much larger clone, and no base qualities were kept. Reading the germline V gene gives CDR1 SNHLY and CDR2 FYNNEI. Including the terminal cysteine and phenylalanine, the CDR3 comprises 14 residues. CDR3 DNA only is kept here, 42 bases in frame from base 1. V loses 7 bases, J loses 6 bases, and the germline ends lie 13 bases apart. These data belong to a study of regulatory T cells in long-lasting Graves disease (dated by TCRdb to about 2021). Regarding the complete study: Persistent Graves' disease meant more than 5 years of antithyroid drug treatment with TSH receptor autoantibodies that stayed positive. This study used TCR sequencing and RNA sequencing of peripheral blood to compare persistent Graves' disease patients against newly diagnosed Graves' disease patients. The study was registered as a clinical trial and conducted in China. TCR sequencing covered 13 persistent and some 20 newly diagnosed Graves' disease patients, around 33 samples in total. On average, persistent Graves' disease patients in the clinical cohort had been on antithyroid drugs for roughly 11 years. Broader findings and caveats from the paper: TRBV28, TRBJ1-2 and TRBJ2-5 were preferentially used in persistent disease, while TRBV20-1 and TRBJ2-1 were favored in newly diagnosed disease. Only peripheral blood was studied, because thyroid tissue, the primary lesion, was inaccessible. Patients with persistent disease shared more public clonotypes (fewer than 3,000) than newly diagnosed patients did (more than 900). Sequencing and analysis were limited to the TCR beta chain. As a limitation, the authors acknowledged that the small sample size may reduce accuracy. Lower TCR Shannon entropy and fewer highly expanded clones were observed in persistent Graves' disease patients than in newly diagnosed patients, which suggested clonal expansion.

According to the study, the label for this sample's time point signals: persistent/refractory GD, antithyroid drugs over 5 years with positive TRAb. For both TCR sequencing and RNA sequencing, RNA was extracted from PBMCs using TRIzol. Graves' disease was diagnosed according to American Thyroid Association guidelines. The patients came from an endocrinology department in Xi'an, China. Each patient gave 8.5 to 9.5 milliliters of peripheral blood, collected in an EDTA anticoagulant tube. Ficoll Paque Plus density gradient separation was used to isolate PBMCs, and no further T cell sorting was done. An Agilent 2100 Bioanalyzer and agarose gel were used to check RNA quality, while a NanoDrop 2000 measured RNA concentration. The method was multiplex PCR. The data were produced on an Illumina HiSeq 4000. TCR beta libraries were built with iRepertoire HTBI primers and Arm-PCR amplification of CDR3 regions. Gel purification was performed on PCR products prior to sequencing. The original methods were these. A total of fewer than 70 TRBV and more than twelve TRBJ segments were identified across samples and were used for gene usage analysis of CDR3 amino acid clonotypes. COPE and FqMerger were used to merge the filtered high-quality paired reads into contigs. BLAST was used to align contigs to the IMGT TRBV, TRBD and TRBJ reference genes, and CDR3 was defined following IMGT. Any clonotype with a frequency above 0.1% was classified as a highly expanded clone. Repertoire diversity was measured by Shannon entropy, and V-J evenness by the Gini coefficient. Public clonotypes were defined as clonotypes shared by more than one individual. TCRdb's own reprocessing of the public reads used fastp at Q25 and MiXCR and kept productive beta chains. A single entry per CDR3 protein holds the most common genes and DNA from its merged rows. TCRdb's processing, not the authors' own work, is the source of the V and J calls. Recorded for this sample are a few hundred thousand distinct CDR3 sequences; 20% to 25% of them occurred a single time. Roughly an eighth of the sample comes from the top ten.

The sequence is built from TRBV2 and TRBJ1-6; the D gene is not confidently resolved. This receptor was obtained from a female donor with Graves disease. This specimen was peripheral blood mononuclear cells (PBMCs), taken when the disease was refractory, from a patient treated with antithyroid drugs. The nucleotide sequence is TGTGCCAGCACGGAGGGAGTGGGTAATTCACCCCTCCACTTT. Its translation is CASTEGVGNSPLHF.